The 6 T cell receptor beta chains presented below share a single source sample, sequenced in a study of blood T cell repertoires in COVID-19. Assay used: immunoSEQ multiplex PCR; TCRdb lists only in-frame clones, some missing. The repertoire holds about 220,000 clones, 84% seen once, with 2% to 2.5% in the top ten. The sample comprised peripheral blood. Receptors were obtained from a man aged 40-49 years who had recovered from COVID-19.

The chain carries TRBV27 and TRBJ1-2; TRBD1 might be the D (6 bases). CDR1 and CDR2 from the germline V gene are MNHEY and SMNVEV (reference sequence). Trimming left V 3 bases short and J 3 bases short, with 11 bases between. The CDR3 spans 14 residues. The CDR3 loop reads CASSFRRTDYGYTF. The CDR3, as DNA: TGTGCCAGCAGTTTTCGTCGGACAGACTATGGCTACACCTTC.

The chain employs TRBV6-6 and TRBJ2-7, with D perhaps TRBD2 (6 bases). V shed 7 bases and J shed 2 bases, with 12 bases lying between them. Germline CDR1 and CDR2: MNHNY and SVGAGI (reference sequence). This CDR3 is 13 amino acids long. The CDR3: CASISGGAYEQYF. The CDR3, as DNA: TGTGCCAGCATCTCCGGGGGAGCCTACGAGCAGTACTTC.

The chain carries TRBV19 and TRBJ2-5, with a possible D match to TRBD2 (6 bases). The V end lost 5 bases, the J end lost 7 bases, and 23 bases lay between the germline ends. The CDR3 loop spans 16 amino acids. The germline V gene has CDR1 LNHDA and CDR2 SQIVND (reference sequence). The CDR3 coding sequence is TGTGCCAGTAGTCCTCATCAACACGGGGGATGGGGGACCCAGTACTTC. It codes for CASSPHQHGGWGTQYF.

CDR3 sequence: CASSRWTGSQETQYF. CDR3 coding DNA: TGCGCCAGCAGCCGCTGGACAGGATCACAAGAGACCCAGTACTTC. The chain couples TRBV4-3 to TRBJ2-5; 7 bases align to TRBD1. The CDR3 is 15 residues long. V shed 4 bases, J shed 2 bases, and the junction held 7 bases outside the gene matches. The V gene's germline CDR1 is LGHNA and CDR2 YSLEER.

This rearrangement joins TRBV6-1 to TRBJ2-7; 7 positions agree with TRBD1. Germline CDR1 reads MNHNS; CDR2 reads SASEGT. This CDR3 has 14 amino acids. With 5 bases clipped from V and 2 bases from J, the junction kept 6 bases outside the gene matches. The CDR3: CASSTNRGPYEQYF. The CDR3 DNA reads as TGTGCCAGCAGTACCAACAGGGGACCCTACGAGCAGTACTTC.

The CDR3 DNA reads as TGCGCCAGCAGCCTGAACTCAGCGGGGGGCTCCTACGAGCAGTACTTC. Translated, it gives CASSLNSAGGSYEQYF. The V gene is TRBV4-1, the J gene TRBJ2-7; 9 nucleotides align to TRBD2. The CDR3 is made up of 16 amino acids. CDR1 is MGHRA and CDR2 is YSYEKL in the germline V gene. J lost 0 bases, V lost 4 bases, and 7 bases had no gene match.